Following are 31 T cell receptor beta chains from one sample sequenced in a study of T cells in Graves' hyperthyroidism and ophthalmopathy. Regions amplified from RNA transcripts were the TCR beta CDR3 regions. The study used the HTBI primer set for a first-round RT-PCR of the TCR CDR3. TCRdb reprocessed the multiplex PCR reads with MiXCR, giving one entry per CDR3 protein. The sample has 650,000 to 700,000 distinct CDR3 sequences, around 15% seen once. Material: blood. Every receptor here comes from a man aged 45-65 years with Graves' hyperthyroidism.

This clonotype has only a few counts. DNA of the CDR3: TGTGCCAGCAGTCAACTTCGTATACAGTCTCCTCAAGAGACCCAGTACTTC. Translation gives CASSQLRIQSPQETQYF. The gene calls are TRBV28 and TRBJ2-5; unclear D gene. The CDR3 has 17 residues. V shed 5 bases and J shed 2 bases, with 21 bases lying between them. Germline CDR1 and CDR2: MDHEN and SYDVKM.

This clonotype has at least ten counts. This chain uses TRBV28 with TRBJ2-7; no definite D call. V lost 8 bases and J lost 0, with 20 bases in between. CDR1 MDHEN and CDR2 SYDVKM come from the germline V gene. The CDR3 extends over 16 amino acids. The CDR3 nucleotides are TGTGCCAGCGTCCGGTTCGGCAGCCTTTTCTCCTACGAGCAGTACTTC. Its translation is CASVRFGSLFSYEQYF.

The chain recombines TRBV6-1 with TRBJ2-7; TRBD2 agrees at 11 bases. The length of the CDR3 is 16 residues. Trimming took 6 bases from V and 1 from J; bases not matched to a gene: 8. CDR1 and CDR2 from the germline V gene are MNHNS and SASEGT. In DNA form, the CDR3 reads TGTGCCAGCAGACGATACGGGACTAGCGGATCCTACGAGCAGTACTTC. Translated, it gives CASRRYGTSGSYEQYF.

This clonotype was seen ten or more times. The rearrangement links TRBV11-2 to TRBJ2-1; 7 positions agree with TRBD1. With 5 bases clipped from V and 6 bases from J, the junction kept 10 bases outside the gene matches. CDR3 length equals 15 residues. Germline CDR1 is SGHAT and CDR2 is FQNNGV. The chain's CDR3 is CASSQIAPGGNEQFF. The CDR3 nucleotides are TGTGCCAGCAGCCAAATTGCCCCAGGGGGCAATGAGCAGTTCTTC. Filled out from reference TRBV11-2 and TRBJ2-1, the complete variable domain reads EAGVAQSPRYKIIEKRQSVAFWCNPISGHATLYWYQQILGQGPKLLIQFQNNGVVDDSQLPKDRFSAERLKGVDSTLKIQPAKLEDSAVYLCASSQIAPGGNEQFFGPGTRLTVL.

This rearrangement joins TRBV29-1 to TRBJ2-7; the match to TRBD1 covers 7 bases. In germline, CDR1 is SQVTM, CDR2 ANQGSEA. The V gene end was trimmed by 2 bases and the J gene end by 1 base; junction bases not matched to a gene: 5. The CDR3 runs 14 residues. The CDR3 DNA is TGCAGCGTTGAAATGGGACAGCGATCCTACGAGCAGTACTTC. It specifies CSVEMGQRSYEQYF.

For this clonotype: At one boundary the junction diverges from the germline segment, which might be a read error. The chain has TRBV11-1 and TRBJ1-1; D uncertain. The germline gives CDR1 SGHAT, CDR2 FQDESV (reference sequence). This CDR3 region has 12 residues. The CDR3 coding sequence is TGTGCCAGCAGCTCTGGGAACACTGGAGCTTTCTTT. It codes for CASSSGNTGAFF.

This clonotype has a count of ten or more. This chain connects TRBV11-3 to TRBJ2-7; no firm D call. Per germline, CDR1 SGHNT and CDR2 YENEEA. CDR3 length: 14 amino acids. The V end lost 0 bases, the J end lost 0 bases, and 6 bases lay between the germline ends. CDR3 loop: CASSLERSSYEQYF. The CDR3, as DNA: TGTGCCAGCAGCTTAGAAAGGAGCTCCTACGAGCAGTACTTC.

Comment on this clonotype: The junction departs from the called germline gene at one end, perhaps through a read error. The chain couples TRBV19 to TRBJ2-1, with D hard to call. Germline V CDR1 and CDR2: LNHDA, SQIVND (reference sequence). The CDR3 sequence is 14 residues long. In DNA, the CDR3 is TGTGCCAATAGTATAGCCCAGAGAGTCGGTGAGCAGTTCTTC. Amino acids: CANSIAQRVGEQFF.

The chain recombines TRBV28 with TRBJ2-7; 7 nucleotides line up with TRBD1. Germline V CDR1 and CDR2: MDHEN, SYDVKM. This CDR3 comprises 15 residues. Trimming at V came to 5 bases and at J to 0 bases, leaving 7 bases not matched to a gene. The chain's CDR3 is CASSNDRASSYEQYF. The CDR3 DNA reads as TGTGCCAGCAGTAACGACAGGGCGAGCTCCTACGAGCAGTACTTC.

This clonotype showed up many times. Written as DNA, the CDR3 is TGTGCCAGCAGATCACAGGGGGTGTCGGAGACCCAGTACTTC. It yields the protein CASRSQGVSETQYF. This chain connects TRBV28 to TRBJ2-5; TRBD1 agrees at 8 bases. Germline loops: CDR1 MDHEN, CDR2 SYDVKM. This CDR3 is built from 14 residues. The J segment lost 5 bases and the V segment lost 6 bases, leaving 8 bases of the junction unmatched. The full variable domain, completed using reference TRBV28 and TRBJ2-5, is DVKVTQSSRYLVKRTGEKVFLECVQDMDHENMFWYRQDPGLGLRLIYFSYDVKMKEKGDIPEGYSVSREKKERFSLILESASTNQTSMYLCASRSQGVSETQYFGPGTRLLVL.

This clonotype has only one observation. The chain links TRBV6-1 to TRBJ2-2; unclear D gene. Deletions cut 8 bases from V and 1 base from J, with 14 bases between. The CDR3 totals 15 residues. CDR1 is MNHNS and CDR2 is SASEGT in the germline V gene. CDR3 sequence reads: CASSHSSMNTGELFF. The CDR3 DNA reads TGTGCCAGCTCCCATTCATCGATGAACACCGGGGAGCTGTTTTTT.

This clonotype was seen only a few times. V is TRBV18 and J is TRBJ2-7; TRBD2 matches 16 bases. CDR3 length: 17 amino acids. Germline V gene sequence: CDR1 KGHSH, CDR2 LQKENI. Trimming took 5 bases from V and 7 from J; bases not matched to a gene: 11. The CDR3 sequence is CASSRSGTSGRVWEQYF. The CDR3 DNA reads TGTGCCAGCTCAAGATCCGGGACTAGCGGGAGGGTCTGGGAGCAGTACTTC.

On this clonotype itself: A much larger clone differs by one base, so this may be a read error. Here the CDR3 reads CTSSLGADGGNQPQHF. In DNA form, the CDR3 reads TGTACCAGCAGCTTAGGTGCAGACGGAGGCAATCAGCCCCAGCATTTT. The genes are TRBV11-2 and TRBJ1-5; D ambiguous. This CDR3 spans 16 amino acids. CDR1 and CDR2 from the germline V gene are SGHAT and FQNNGV.

This clonotype has just a few counts. This chain joins TRBV2 and TRBJ1-2; TRBD1 is a possible D gene (6 bases). From germline, CDR1 is SNHLY and CDR2 FYNNEI. Trimming cost V 6 bases and J 4 bases, with 12 bases left between them. The CDR3 has 13 amino acids. The CDR3 sequence is CASRRTESYGYTF. The CDR3 region has the DNA TGTGCCAGCAGACGGACAGAGAGCTATGGCTACACCTTC.

This clonotype was counted ten times or more. V gene TRBV28 combines with J gene TRBJ1-2, with D maybe TRBD1 (5 bases). Germline-derived CDR1 and CDR2 are MDHEN and SYDVKM. The CDR3 totals 14 residues. Trimming took off 7 bases at V and 4 bases at J, with 16 bases between the two ends. CDR3 nucleotides: TGTGCCAGCAAAGTTTCGACAGTCCGCTATGGCTACACCTTC. This gives the protein CASKVSTVRYGYTF.

This clonotype was seen a few times. The rearrangement uses TRBV4-1 and TRBJ2-2, with TRBD1 matching over 12 bases. V lost 0 bases and J lost 1; bases outside the gene matches: 3. CDR3 length: 18 residues. CDR1 is MGHRA, CDR2 YSYEKL, per germline. This chain's CDR3 is CASSQEGTGGLNTGELFF. The CDR3 DNA is TGCGCCAGCAGCCAAGAAGGGACAGGGGGCTTGAACACCGGGGAGCTGTTTTTT.

This chain joins TRBV19 and TRBJ2-3; D is undetermined. CDR1 and CDR2 from the germline V gene are LNHDA and SQIVND (reference sequence). The V end was cut by 3 bases, the J end by 0 bases, with 10 bases between. This CDR3 has 15 residues. The CDR3 loop reads CASSIGLPSTDTQYF. As DNA, the CDR3 is TGTGCCAGTAGTATCGGGCTACCGAGCACAGATACGCAGTATTTT.

This clonotype was counted a few times. J is TRBJ1-1 and V is TRBV7-9; D remains ambiguous. V lost 2 bases and J 1 base, leaving 11 bases between the germline ends. The length of the CDR3 is 15 residues. Germline loops: CDR1 SEHNR, CDR2 FQNEAQ (reference sequence). CDR3 nucleotides: TGTGCCAGCAGCTTATCAGGCCAAGAGAACACTGAAGCTTTCTTT. Protein product: CASSLSGQENTEAFF.

In regard to this clonotype: A much larger clonotype is one base distant, so this may be a read error. This sequence joins TRBV24-1 and TRBJ1-2; tentative D call: TRBD1 (6 bases). The CDR3 loop spans 15 amino acids. CDR1 and CDR2 (germline): KGHDR, SFDVKD. Trimming took 3 bases from V and 5 from J, leaving 15 bases between them. CDR3 coding DNA: TGTGCCACCAGTGATGGACAGCCCCCGGGGTATGGCTACACCTTC. Encoded protein: CATSDGQPPGYGYTF.

This clonotype was observed at least ten times. The genes are TRBV6-1 and TRBJ2-1; 8 bases align to TRBD2. The CDR3 totals 17 residues. Germline V gene lookup returns CDR1 MNHNS and CDR2 SASEGT. The V and J ends lost 6 bases and 0 bases, in that order; junction bases with no gene match: 10. Here the CDR3 reads CASSSGLAGSSYNEQFF. The CDR3 DNA reads as TGTGCCAGCAGCTCAGGGCTAGCGGGCAGCTCCTACAATGAGCAGTTCTTC.

This clonotype showed up many times. The chain has TRBV28 and TRBJ2-3, with TRBD2 matching over 7 bases. CDR1 is MDHEN and CDR2 is SYDVKM in the germline V gene. V shed 8 bases, J shed 2 bases, and the junction held 7 bases outside the gene matches. CDR3 size: 14 residues. The CDR3, as DNA: TGTGCCAGCTTTGAAGCGGGGATCACAGATACGCAGTATTTT. Protein sequence: CASFEAGITDTQYF.

The genes are TRBV6-5 and TRBJ2-3; tentatively, D is TRBD1 or TRBD2 (5 bases each). CDR1 MNHEY and CDR2 SVGAGI come from the germline V gene. The CDR3 contains 14 residues. Trimming removed 2 bases from V and 6 bases from J, with 12 bases in between. The CDR3 DNA follows: TGTGCCAGCAGTTACACGACGGGACCGGATACGCAGTATTTT. This codes for CASSYTTGPDTQYF.

This clonotype occurred many times. This chain uses TRBV9 with TRBJ2-1; the D gene is possibly TRBD1 (6 bases). CDR1 SGDLS and CDR2 YYNGEE come from the germline V gene. This CDR3 region has 15 residues. V was cut by 0 bases and J by 0 bases, with 7 bases left in between. The CDR3 nucleotides read TGTGCCAGCAGCGTAGAGGACAGCTCCTACAATGAGCAGTTCTTC. This codes for CASSVEDSSYNEQFF.

This clonotype was seen more than once but under ten times. The V and J genes are TRBV7-8 and TRBJ2-7; maybe TRBD2 (6 bases). The V gene lost 5 bases and the J gene lost 3 bases, with 11 bases spanning the gap. In germline, CDR1 is SGHVS, CDR2 FQNEAQ. There are 13 residues in the CDR3. CDR3 nucleotide sequence: TGTGCCAGCAGCCCGGGACTCGGCTACGAGCAGTACTTC. Translating gives CASSPGLGYEQYF.

This clonotype was observed many times. The V gene is TRBV5-1, the J gene TRBJ2-1; no definite D call. V dropped 0 bases and J dropped 10 bases, with 8 bases sitting between them. Looked up from germline, CDR1 is SGHRS and CDR2 is YFSETQ. The CDR3 sequence is 12 residues long. The CDR3 here is CASSLGNREQFF. The DNA for the CDR3 is TGCGCCAGCAGCTTGGGTAATCGCGAGCAGTTCTTC.

This clonotype appeared many times. The V and J genes are TRBV30 and TRBJ1-5; the D gene is possibly TRBD1 (6 bases). Germline assignment: CDR1 GTSNPN and CDR2 SVGIG (reference sequence). Trimming pared 1 base from V and 4 bases from J, leaving 8 bases between. This CDR3 region has 13 residues. Here the CDR3 reads CAWSGGLNQPQHF. For the CDR3, the DNA is TGTGCCTGGAGTGGGGGGCTAAATCAGCCCCAGCATTTT.

This clonotype was counted many times. The J gene is TRBJ2-1, the V gene TRBV12-3 or TRBV12-4; 9 bases fit TRBD1. This CDR3 has 15 residues. After removal of 4 bases from V and 8 bases from J, the junction contained 9 bases not matched to a gene. The CDR3 sequence: CASSSTGGRFDEQFF. CDR3 sequence (DNA): TGTGCCAGCAGTTCGACAGGGGGGAGGTTCGATGAGCAGTTCTTC.

About this clonotype itself: A much larger clone sits a single nucleotide away, making a read error possible. The J gene is TRBJ2-3, the V gene TRBV5-1; 9 positions match TRBD2. Germline V gene data show CDR1 as SGHRS and CDR2 as YFSETQ. The CDR3 contains 15 residues. In DNA form, the CDR3 reads TGCTCCAGCAGTTATAGCGGGAGAAGCACAGATACGCAGTATTTT. Amino acid sequence: CSSSYSGRSTDTQYF.

This chain joins TRBV7-6 and TRBJ1-2, with a tentative D call TRBD1 (6 bases). CDR3 length: 18 residues. The germline V gene has CDR1 SGHVS and CDR2 FNYEAQ. Trimming took off 4 bases at V and 5 bases at J, with 26 bases between the two ends. The CDR3 DNA reads as TGTGCCAGCAGCTCAGAAGCCTTTCTGGACAGCCATGGGTATGGCTACACCTTC. It specifies CASSSEAFLDSHGYGYTF.

This clonotype was recorded a few times. V usage is TRBV28 and J usage is TRBJ1-2; D gene ambiguous. CDR3 length: 13 amino acids. Trimming pared 3 bases from V and 9 bases from J, leaving 14 bases between. Germline V CDR1 and CDR2: MDHEN, SYDVKM. DNA for the CDR3: TGTGCCAGCAGTTTTTTCGGCGCCTGGAGCTACACCTTC. Protein sequence: CASSFFGAWSYTF.

This clonotype was counted a single time. V usage is TRBV20-1 and J usage is TRBJ2-3, with 12 positions matching TRBD2. This CDR3 is built from 18 residues. With V trimmed by 3 bases and J by 2 bases, 12 bases remained unmatched. CDR1 and CDR2 (germline): DFQATT, SNEGSKA (reference sequence). The CDR3 here is CSASVRASSGRATDTQYF. The CDR3 DNA sequence: TGCAGTGCTAGCGTCCGGGCCTCTAGCGGGAGGGCCACAGATACGCAGTATTTT.